This TCR beta chain was identified in a study of shared clonotypes between healthy human individuals. The overall study: Two women and three men aged 18 to 49 made up the donors.

Produced via immunoSEQ multiplex PCR; TCRdb's table is partial and in-frame only. The profile covers fewer than 400,000 clones, with about 74% appearing a single time and about a tenth taken by the ten largest. The V gene lost 4 bases and the J gene lost 1 base, with 8 bases spanning the gap. From germline, CDR1 is GTSNPN and CDR2 SVGIG (reference sequence). The CDR3 spans 13 residues. The V call is TRBV30, the J call TRBJ1-3, with D possibly matching TRBD1 (6 bases). The TCR sequence derives from a man aged 25 to 45 in good health. The sequencing input was memory CD4+ T cells sorted from blood. Subset of the sample: CD45RA-negative fraction. CDR3 DNA sequence: TGTGCCTGGAAGGACAGTTCTGGAAACACCATATATTTT. Encoded protein: CAWKDSSGNTIYF. Full variable domain (outside the CDR3, taken from reference TRBV30 and TRBJ1-3): SQTIHQWPATLVQPVGSPLSLECTVEGTSNPNLYWYRQAAGRGLQLLFYSVGIGQISSEVPQNLSASRPQDRQFILSSKKLLLSDSGFYLCAWKDSSGNTIYFGEGSWLTVV.